Listed here are 18 T cell receptor beta chains from one sample, sequenced in a study of T cell responses to AZD1222 COVID-19 vaccine. Assay used: immunoSEQ multiplex PCR; TCRdb lists only in-frame clones, some missing. The data contain 70,000 or so clones, 80% to 90% of them seen just once; the ten biggest clones take up more than 20%. Sequencing was performed on peripheral blood, taken on day 0 of AZD1222 vaccination. The receptors shown here come from an adult in good health.

In nucleotides, the CDR3 is TGTGCCAGCAGCCAAGGGTGGTATGGCTACACCTTC. Amino acid sequence: CASSQGWYGYTF. The chain joins TRBV14 to TRBJ1-2; D is undetermined. The ends were cut back, 1 base at V and 5 bases at J, with 5 bases in the middle. CDR3 length: 12 residues. Germline CDR1 SGHDN, CDR2 FVKESK. The full variable domain, with the rest looked up from reference TRBV14 and TRBJ1-2, is EAGVTQFPSHSVIEKGQTVTLRCDPISGHDNLYWYRRVMGKEIKFLLHFVKESKQDESGMPNNRFLAERTGGTYSTLKVQPAELEDSGVYFCASSQGWYGYTFGSGTRLTVV.

The V and J genes are TRBV28 and TRBJ2-1; 14 bases line up with TRBD2. This CDR3 has 16 amino acids. V shed 4 bases and J 2 bases; nucleotides not matched to a gene: 1. Germline values: CDR1 MDHEN, CDR2 SYDVKM. The CDR3 DNA follows: TGTGCCAGCAGTTCGACTAGCGGGGGGGCCTACAATGAGCAGTTCTTC. Translating it yields CASSSTSGGAYNEQFF.

The chain carries TRBV3-1 (or the pseudogene TRBV3-2) and TRBJ2-1; 8 bases fit TRBD2. Germline CDR1 reads LGHDT; CDR2 reads YNNKEL (reference sequence). The CDR3 contains 18 residues. Trimming took 1 base from V and 2 from J; bases not matched to a gene: 10. The DNA of the CDR3 is TGTGCCAGCAGCCAAGTCCGGGGGGGGGCACCTACCTACAATGAGCAGTTCTTC. It is translated as CASSQVRGGAPTYNEQFF.

The rearrangement links TRBV4-2 to TRBJ2-7; 8 bases match TRBD2. Germline V CDR1 and CDR2: LGHNA, YNFKEQ. This CDR3 is 17 amino acids long. The J segment lost 0 bases and the V segment lost 2 bases, leaving 9 bases of the junction unmatched. CDR3 sequence (DNA): TGTGCCAGCAGCCAATTAACTAGCGGAGGATACTCCTACGAGCAGTACTTC. Its protein product is CASSQLTSGGYSYEQYF.

The chain employs TRBV5-1 and TRBJ2-7, with D perhaps TRBD2 (6 bases). This CDR3 is 16 amino acids long. Trimming removed 5 bases at V and 3 bases at J, with 21 bases between. CDR1 SGHRS and CDR2 YFSETQ come from the germline V gene. Written as DNA, the CDR3 is TGCGCCAGCAGACCCGGGTTGGGCGGGGTGCTCTACGAGCAGTACTTC. This translates into CASRPGLGGVLYEQYF.

The chain links TRBV15 to TRBJ2-3, with TRBD2 matching over 9 bases. Germline values: CDR1 LNHNV, CDR2 YYDKDF (reference sequence). With 9 bases clipped from V and 5 bases from J, the junction kept 12 bases outside the gene matches. CDR3 size: 15 residues. The CDR3 DNA reads TGTGCCACGGGAAACGTAGCGGGGGCGCAAGATACGCAGTATTTT. This gives the protein CATGNVAGAQDTQYF.

J is TRBJ2-1 and V is TRBV18, with D maybe TRBD1 (6 bases). CDR3 length equals 11 residues. V dropped 6 bases and J dropped 10 bases, with 10 bases sitting between them. Germline CDR1 and CDR2: KGHSH and LQKENI. The CDR3, as DNA: TGTGCCAGCTCTCTCACAGGGGAGCAGTTCTTC. It translates to CASSLTGEQFF.

The chain carries TRBV19 and TRBJ1-5; maybe TRBD1 (6 bases). Trimming left V 7 bases short and J 1 base short, with 8 bases between. Germline CDR1 reads LNHDA; CDR2 reads SQIVND (reference sequence). The CDR3 length is 13 residues. CDR3 residues: CASNRESNQPQHF. The CDR3 DNA is TGTGCCAGTAACAGGGAAAGCAATCAGCCCCAGCATTTT. Full variable domain (outside the CDR3, taken from reference TRBV19 and TRBJ1-5): DGGITQSPKYLFRKEGQNVTLSCEQNLNHDAMYWYRQDPGQGLRLIYYSQIVNDFQKGDIAEGYSVSREKKESFPLTVTSAQKNPTAFYLCASNRESNQPQHFGDGTRLSIL.

The chain carries TRBV29-1 and TRBJ1-2; no firm D call. V was cut by 6 bases and J by 1 base, with 12 bases left in between. Germline CDR1 is SQVTM and CDR2 is ANQGSEA. The CDR3 sequence is 13 residues long. This CDR3 reads CSVLGRLNYGYTF. In DNA form, the CDR3 reads TGCAGCGTGCTCGGACGGCTTAACTATGGCTACACCTTC.

V gene TRBV7-2 combines with J gene TRBJ1-1; no reliable D call. V was shortened by 1 base and J by 0 bases, with 9 bases between the two germline ends. The CDR3 runs to 15 residues. Germline CDR1 and CDR2: SGHTA and FQGNSA. CDR3 sequence reads: CASSLEAGMNTEAFF. CDR3 nucleotide sequence: TGTGCCAGCAGCTTAGAGGCAGGAATGAACACTGAAGCTTTCTTT.

The J gene is TRBJ1-3, the V gene TRBV7-9; D gene unclear. CDR3 length equals 12 residues. CDR1 is SEHNR and CDR2 is FQNEAQ in the germline V gene (reference sequence). The V end lost 0 bases, the J end lost 4 bases, and 1 base lay between the germline ends. The CDR3 DNA reads TGTGCCAGCAGCTTAGCGGGAAACACCATATATTTT. This gives the protein CASSLAGNTIYF. The entire variable domain, with the rest obtained from reference TRBV7-9 and TRBJ1-3, is as follows: DTGVSQNPRHKITKRGQNVTFRCDPISEHNRLYWYRQTLGQGPEFLTYFQNEAQLEKSRLLSDRFSAERPKGSFSTLEIQRTEQGDSAMYLCASSLAGNTIYFGEGSWLTVV.

The CDR3 nucleotides are TGTGCCAGCAGTTACGGTGGGGCAAGGCCCCAGCATTTT. Translated: CASSYGGARPQHF. The chain combines TRBV6-6 with TRBJ1-5; possibly TRBD1 for D (5 bases). Trimming took off 2 bases at V and 9 bases at J, with 11 bases between the two ends. The CDR3 is 13 amino acids. The germline CDR1 and CDR2 sequences are MNHNY and SVGAGI (reference sequence).

The chain has TRBV5-1 and TRBJ1-3; D uncertain. Germline assignment: CDR1 SGHRS and CDR2 YFSETQ. The CDR3 runs to 15 residues. Trimming pared 0 bases from V and 0 bases from J, leaving 7 bases between. The CDR3 DNA sequence: TGCGCCAGCAGCTTGGCCGGCTACTCTGGAAACACCATATATTTT. Protein product: CASSLAGYSGNTIYF.

The chain joins TRBV12-3 or TRBV12-4 to TRBJ2-5; 9 bases are a match to TRBD1. V was pared by 7 bases and J by 4 bases, with 4 bases of the junction left unmatched. This CDR3 has 13 residues. This chain's CDR3 is CASTRTGAETQYF. The CDR3 DNA follows: TGTGCCAGCACCCGGACAGGGGCAGAGACCCAGTACTTC.

The CDR3 is CASSLYGARDTGELFF. For the CDR3, the DNA is TGTGCCAGCAGTTTATATGGGGCTAGAGACACCGGGGAGCTGTTTTTT. This chain joins TRBV27 and TRBJ2-2; maybe TRBD1 (5 bases). Germline V gene data show CDR1 as MNHEY and CDR2 as SMNVEV (reference sequence). Trimming cost V 1 base and J 3 bases, with 12 bases left between them. This CDR3 spans 16 amino acids.

The chain recombines TRBV3-1 (or the pseudogene TRBV3-2) with TRBJ1-3, with unresolved D. The CDR3 contains 18 residues. Germline assignment: CDR1 LGHDT and CDR2 YNNKEL (reference sequence). V lost 1 base and J lost 4, with 20 bases in between. The CDR3 DNA reads as TGTGCCAGCAGCCAAGTGAGGGTACCCTATCTTGTGGGAAACACCATATATTTT. It translates to CASSQVRVPYLVGNTIYF.

V gene TRBV20-1 combines with J gene TRBJ2-7; D call uncertain. V was cut by 3 bases and J by 5 bases, with 11 bases left in between. The CDR3 extends over 12 amino acids. Germline V gene sequence: CDR1 DFQATT, CDR2 SNEGSKA (reference sequence). The CDR3 region is CSASDASHEQYF. The CDR3 nucleotides read TGCAGTGCTAGTGATGCATCCCACGAGCAGTACTTC.

The rearrangement joins TRBV6-5 to TRBJ1-1; D uncertain. The CDR3 has 10 residues. V lost 4 bases and J lost 8, with 5 bases in between. Germline assignment: CDR1 MNHEY and CDR2 SVGAGI. Written as DNA, the CDR3 is TGTGCCAGCAGTTTTTTCGAAGCTTTCTTT. It specifies CASSFFEAFF.